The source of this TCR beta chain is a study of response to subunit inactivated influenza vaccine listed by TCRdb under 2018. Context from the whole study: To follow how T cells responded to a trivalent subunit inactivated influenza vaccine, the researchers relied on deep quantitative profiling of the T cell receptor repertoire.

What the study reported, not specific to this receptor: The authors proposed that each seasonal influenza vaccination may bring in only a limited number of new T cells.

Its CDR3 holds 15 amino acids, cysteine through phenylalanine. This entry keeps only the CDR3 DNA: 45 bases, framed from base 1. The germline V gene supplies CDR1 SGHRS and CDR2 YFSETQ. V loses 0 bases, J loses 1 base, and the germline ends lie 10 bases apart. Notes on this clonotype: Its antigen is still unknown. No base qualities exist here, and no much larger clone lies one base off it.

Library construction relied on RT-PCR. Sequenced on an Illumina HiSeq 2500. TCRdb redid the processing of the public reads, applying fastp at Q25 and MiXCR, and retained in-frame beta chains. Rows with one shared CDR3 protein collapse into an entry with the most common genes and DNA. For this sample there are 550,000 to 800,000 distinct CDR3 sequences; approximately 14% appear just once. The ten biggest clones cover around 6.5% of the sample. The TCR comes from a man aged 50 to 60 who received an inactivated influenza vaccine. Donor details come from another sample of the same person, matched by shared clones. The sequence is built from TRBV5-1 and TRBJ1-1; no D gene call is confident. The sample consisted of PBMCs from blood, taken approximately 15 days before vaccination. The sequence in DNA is TGCGCCAGCAGCTTGGAAACCCACGGGAACACTGAAGCTTTCTTT. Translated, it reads CASSLETHGNTEAFF.